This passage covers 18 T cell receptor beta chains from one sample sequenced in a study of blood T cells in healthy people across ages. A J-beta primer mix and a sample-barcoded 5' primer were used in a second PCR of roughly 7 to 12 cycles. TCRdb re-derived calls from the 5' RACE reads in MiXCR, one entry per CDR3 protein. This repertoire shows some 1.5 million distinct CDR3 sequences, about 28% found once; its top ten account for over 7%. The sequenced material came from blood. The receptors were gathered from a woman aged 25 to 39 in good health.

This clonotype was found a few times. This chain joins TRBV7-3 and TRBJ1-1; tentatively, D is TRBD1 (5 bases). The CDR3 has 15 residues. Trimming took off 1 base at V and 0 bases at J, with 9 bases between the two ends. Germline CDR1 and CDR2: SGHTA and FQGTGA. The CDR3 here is CASSLRGRLNTEAFF. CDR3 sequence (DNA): TGTGCCAGCAGCTTAAGGGGGAGGCTGAACACTGAAGCTTTCTTT.

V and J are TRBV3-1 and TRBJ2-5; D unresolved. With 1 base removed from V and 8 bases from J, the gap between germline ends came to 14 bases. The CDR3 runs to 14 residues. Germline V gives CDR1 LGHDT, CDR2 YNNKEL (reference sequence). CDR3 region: CASSQGNNSGTQYF. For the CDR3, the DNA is TGTGCCAGCAGCCAAGGAAATAACTCGGGTACCCAGTACTTC.

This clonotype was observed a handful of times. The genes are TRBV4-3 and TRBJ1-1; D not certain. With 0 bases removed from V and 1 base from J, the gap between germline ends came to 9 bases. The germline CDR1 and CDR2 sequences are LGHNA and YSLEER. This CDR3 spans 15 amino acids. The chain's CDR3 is CASSQDRTGNTEAFF. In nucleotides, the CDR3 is TGCGCCAGCAGCCAAGATCGGACGGGGAACACTGAAGCTTTCTTT.

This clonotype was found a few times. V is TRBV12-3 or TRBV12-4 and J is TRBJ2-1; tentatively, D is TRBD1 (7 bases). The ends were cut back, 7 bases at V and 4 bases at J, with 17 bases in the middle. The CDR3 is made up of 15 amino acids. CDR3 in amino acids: CASIPSGGNYNEQFF. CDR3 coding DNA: TGTGCCAGCATTCCCTCAGGGGGGAATTACAATGAGCAGTTCTTC.

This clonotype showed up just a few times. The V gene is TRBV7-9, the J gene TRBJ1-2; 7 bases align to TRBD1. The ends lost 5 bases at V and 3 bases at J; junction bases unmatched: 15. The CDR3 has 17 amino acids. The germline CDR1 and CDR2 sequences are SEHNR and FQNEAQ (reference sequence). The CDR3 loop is CASSHRQGGIFDYGYTF. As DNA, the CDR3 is TGTGCCAGCAGCCACCGACAGGGCGGTATATTCGACTATGGCTACACCTTC.

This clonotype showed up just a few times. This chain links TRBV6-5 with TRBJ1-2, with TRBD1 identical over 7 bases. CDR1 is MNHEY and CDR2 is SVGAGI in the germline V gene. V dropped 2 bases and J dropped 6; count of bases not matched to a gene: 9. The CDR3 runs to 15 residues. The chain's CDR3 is CASSYRQGGGNGYTF. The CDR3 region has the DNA TGTGCCAGCAGTTACCGTCAGGGGGGAGGAAATGGCTACACCTTC.

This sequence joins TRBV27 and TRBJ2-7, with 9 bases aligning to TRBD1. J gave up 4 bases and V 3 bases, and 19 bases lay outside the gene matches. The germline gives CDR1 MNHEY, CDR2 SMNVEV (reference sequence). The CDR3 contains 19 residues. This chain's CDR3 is CASSFSDRGFFPANYEQYF. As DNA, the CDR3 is TGTGCCAGCAGTTTCAGCGACAGGGGGTTTTTCCCTGCCAATTACGAGCAGTACTTC.

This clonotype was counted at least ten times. The CDR3 region has the DNA TGTGCCAGCACCTCAGACAGGGGGTACGAGCAGTACTTC. Its protein is CASTSDRGYEQYF. The V call is TRBV6-1, the J call TRBJ2-7, with TRBD1 matching over 9 bases. CDR3 length: 13 residues. The ends lost 7 bases at V and 4 bases at J; junction bases unmatched: 5. The V gene's germline CDR1 is MNHNS and CDR2 SASEGT.

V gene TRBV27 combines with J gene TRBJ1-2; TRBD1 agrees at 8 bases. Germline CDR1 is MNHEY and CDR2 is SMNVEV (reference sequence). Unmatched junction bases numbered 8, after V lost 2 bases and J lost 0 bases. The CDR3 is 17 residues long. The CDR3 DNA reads TGTGCCAGCAGTTTACCCCGACAGGGGATAACTAACTATGGCTACACCTTC. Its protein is CASSLPRQGITNYGYTF.

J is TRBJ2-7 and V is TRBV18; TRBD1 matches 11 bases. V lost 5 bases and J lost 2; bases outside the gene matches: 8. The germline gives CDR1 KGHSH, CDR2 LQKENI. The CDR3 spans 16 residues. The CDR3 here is CASSASGQGGAYEQYF. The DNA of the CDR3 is TGTGCCAGCTCAGCTTCGGGACAGGGGGGGGCCTACGAGCAGTACTTC.

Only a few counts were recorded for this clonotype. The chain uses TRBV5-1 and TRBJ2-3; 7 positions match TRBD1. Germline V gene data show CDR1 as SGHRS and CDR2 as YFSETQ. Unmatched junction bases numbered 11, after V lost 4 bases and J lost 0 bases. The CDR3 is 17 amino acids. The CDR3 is CASSLEAGQASTDTQYF. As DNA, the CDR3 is TGCGCCAGCAGCCTTGAAGCAGGACAGGCTAGCACAGATACGCAGTATTTT. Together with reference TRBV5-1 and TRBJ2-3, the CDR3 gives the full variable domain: KAGVTQTPRYLIKTRGQQVTLSCSPISGHRSVSWYQQTPGQGLQFLFEYFSETQRNKGNFPGRFSGRQFSNSRSEMNVSTLELGDSALYLCASSLEAGQASTDTQYFGPGTRLTVL.

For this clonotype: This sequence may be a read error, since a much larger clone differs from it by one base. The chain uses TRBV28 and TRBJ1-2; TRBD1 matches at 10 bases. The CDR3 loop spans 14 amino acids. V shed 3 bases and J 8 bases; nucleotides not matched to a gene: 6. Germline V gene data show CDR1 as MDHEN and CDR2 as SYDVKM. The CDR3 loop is CASSFGTGVLGYTF. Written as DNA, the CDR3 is TGTGCCAGCAGTTTCGGGACAGGGGTTCTCGGCTACACCTTC.

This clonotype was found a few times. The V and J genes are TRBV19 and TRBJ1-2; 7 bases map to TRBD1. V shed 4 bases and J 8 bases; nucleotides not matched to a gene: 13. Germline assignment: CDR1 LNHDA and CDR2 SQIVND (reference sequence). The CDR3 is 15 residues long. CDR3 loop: CASSTSSTGLFGYTF. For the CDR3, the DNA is TGTGCCAGTAGTACCTCGTCGACAGGGTTGTTCGGCTACACCTTC.

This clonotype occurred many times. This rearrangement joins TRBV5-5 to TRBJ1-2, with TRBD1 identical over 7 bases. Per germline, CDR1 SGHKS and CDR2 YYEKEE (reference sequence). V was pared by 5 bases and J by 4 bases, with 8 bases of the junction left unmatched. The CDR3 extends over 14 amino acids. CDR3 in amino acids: CASSSGDSPYGYTF. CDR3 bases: TGTGCCAGCAGTTCTGGGGACAGTCCCTATGGCTACACCTTC.

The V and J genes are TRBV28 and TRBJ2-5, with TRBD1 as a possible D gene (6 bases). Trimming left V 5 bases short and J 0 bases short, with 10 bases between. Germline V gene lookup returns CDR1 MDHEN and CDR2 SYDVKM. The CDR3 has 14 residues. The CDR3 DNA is TGTGCCAGCAGTCCGCAGGGGAACCAAGAGACCCAGTACTTC. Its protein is CASSPQGNQETQYF.

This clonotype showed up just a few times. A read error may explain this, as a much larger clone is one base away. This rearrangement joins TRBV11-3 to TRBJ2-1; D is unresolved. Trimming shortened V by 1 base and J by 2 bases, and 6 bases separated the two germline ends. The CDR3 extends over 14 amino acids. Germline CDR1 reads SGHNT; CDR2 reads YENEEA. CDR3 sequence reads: CASSLAATYNEQFF. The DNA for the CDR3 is TGTGCCAGCAGCTTAGCGGCTACCTACAATGAGCAGTTCTTC.

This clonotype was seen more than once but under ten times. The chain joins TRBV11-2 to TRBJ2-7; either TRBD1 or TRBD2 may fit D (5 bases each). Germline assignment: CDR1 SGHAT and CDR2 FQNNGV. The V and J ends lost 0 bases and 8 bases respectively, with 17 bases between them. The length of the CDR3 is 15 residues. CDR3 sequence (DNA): TGTGCCAGCAGCTTAGAGGTCTGGGGGTACGGTAAGCAGTACTTC. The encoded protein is CASSLEVWGYGKQYF.

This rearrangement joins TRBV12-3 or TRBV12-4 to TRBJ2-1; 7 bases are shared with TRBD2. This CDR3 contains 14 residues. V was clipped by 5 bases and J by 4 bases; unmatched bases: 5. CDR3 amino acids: CASSHGTTYNEQFF. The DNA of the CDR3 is TGTGCCAGCAGTCACGGGACTACTTACAATGAGCAGTTCTTC.